These T cell receptor beta chains were read from a single sample in a study of blood T cell repertoires in COVID-19. Generated by immunoSEQ multiplex PCR, the TCRdb table keeps only in-frame clones and is missing some. The sample gives a few hundred thousand clones, around 88% of which show up once; around 4% is in the top ten. The sequencing sample was made of PBMCs or T cells enriched from blood (not recorded which). The receptor source for this set is a woman in her twenties or thirties who had been exposed to COVID-19. Both conserved end residues are part of each CDR3. A D gene is named only where the DNA matches it firmly. Some rows have no size entry. The others give once, few or many, or a class for an expanded clone.

d_call: TRBD1
cdr3_length: 19
v_call: TRBV19
clone_size: .
j_call: TRBJ1-2
cdr3_aa: CASSIDLTGQGYSDYGYTF
cdr3_nt: TGTGCCAGTAGTATAGATCTCACGGGACAGGGGTATTCGGACTATGGCTACACCTTC

d_call: .
cdr3_length: 15
v_call: TRBV5-1
clone_size: .
j_call: TRBJ1-6
cdr3_aa: CASRQTPGSRTPLHF
cdr3_nt: TGCGCCAGCAGGCAAACCCCAGGGTCTAGAACACCCCTCCACTTT

d_call: TRBD2
cdr3_length: 14
v_call: TRBV29-1
clone_size: .
j_call: TRBJ2-3
cdr3_aa: CSVLPSGYTDTQYF
cdr3_nt: TGCAGCGTTCTACCTAGCGGCTACACAGATACGCAGTATTTT

d_call: .
cdr3_length: 11
v_call: TRBV20-1
clone_size: few
j_call: TRBJ1-4
cdr3_aa: CSATNNEKLFF
cdr3_nt: TGCAGTGCTACCAATAATGAAAAACTGTTTTTT

d_call: .
cdr3_length: 16
v_call: TRBV23-1
clone_size: .
j_call: TRBJ2-3
cdr3_aa: CASSQSLNRLTDTQYF
cdr3_nt: TGCGCCAGCAGTCAATCGCTGAACAGGCTCACAGATACGCAGTATTTT

d_call: .
cdr3_length: 15
v_call: TRBV9
clone_size: .
j_call: TRBJ1-3
cdr3_aa: CASSVTGISGNTIYF
cdr3_nt: TGTGCCAGCAGCGTAACAGGGATCTCTGGAAACACCATATATTTT

d_call: .
cdr3_length: 14
v_call: TRBV5-1
clone_size: .
j_call: TRBJ1-1
cdr3_aa: CASSPNTVNTEAFF
cdr3_nt: TGCGCCAGCAGCCCAAACACAGTGAACACTGAAGCTTTCTTT

d_call: TRBD2
cdr3_length: 16
v_call: TRBV5-4
clone_size: once
j_call: TRBJ2-7
cdr3_aa: CASSLGGLAGTYEQYF
cdr3_nt: TGTGCCAGCAGCTTGGGGGGACTAGCGGGCACCTACGAGCAGTACTTC

d_call: TRBD2
cdr3_length: 16
v_call: TRBV10-3
clone_size: .
j_call: TRBJ2-7
cdr3_aa: CAISPGLAGGPHEQYF
cdr3_nt: TGTGCCATCAGCCCGGGACTAGCGGGGGGGCCCCACGAGCAGTACTTC

d_call: .
cdr3_length: 14
v_call: TRBV7-9
clone_size: .
j_call: TRBJ1-3
cdr3_aa: CASSPRNSGNTIYF
cdr3_nt: TGTGCCAGCAGCCCCAGGAACAGCGGAAACACCATATATTTT

d_call: .
cdr3_length: 15
v_call: TRBV7-8
clone_size: .
j_call: TRBJ1-2
cdr3_aa: CASSRGGVRDYGYTF
cdr3_nt: TGTGCCAGCAGCCGAGGAGGCGTGAGAGATTATGGCTACACCTTC

d_call: TRBD2
cdr3_length: 15
v_call: TRBV29-1
clone_size: .
j_call: TRBJ2-2
cdr3_aa: CSGFSGEDTNGELFF
cdr3_nt: TGCAGCGGGTTTAGCGGGGAGGATACGAACGGGGAGCTGTTTTTT

d_call: TRBD1
cdr3_length: 11
v_call: TRBV27
clone_size: .
j_call: TRBJ2-1
cdr3_aa: CASSSTGVQFF
cdr3_nt: TGTGCCAGCAGTTCGACAGGGGTGCAGTTCTTC

d_call: TRBD1
cdr3_length: 15
v_call: TRBV7-8
clone_size: .
j_call: TRBJ1-1
cdr3_aa: CASSLVQGVNTEAFF
cdr3_nt: TGTGCCAGCAGCTTAGTTCAGGGGGTAAACACTGAAGCTTTCTTT

d_call: .
cdr3_length: 15
v_call: TRBV27
clone_size: .
j_call: TRBJ1-4
cdr3_aa: CASSFLGGVNEKLFF
cdr3_nt: TGTGCCAGCAGTTTCCTCGGGGGGGTAAATGAAAAACTGTTTTTT

d_call: .
cdr3_length: 16
v_call: TRBV30
clone_size: .
j_call: TRBJ1-3
cdr3_aa: CAWNDGGWADGNTIYF
cdr3_nt: TGTGCCTGGAACGACGGTGGTTGGGCCGACGGAAACACCATATATTTT

d_call: TRBD1
cdr3_length: 15
v_call: TRBV15
clone_size: .
j_call: TRBJ1-5
cdr3_aa: CATSREGQLNQPQHF
cdr3_nt: TGTGCCACCAGCAGAGAGGGACAGCTTAATCAGCCCCAGCATTTT